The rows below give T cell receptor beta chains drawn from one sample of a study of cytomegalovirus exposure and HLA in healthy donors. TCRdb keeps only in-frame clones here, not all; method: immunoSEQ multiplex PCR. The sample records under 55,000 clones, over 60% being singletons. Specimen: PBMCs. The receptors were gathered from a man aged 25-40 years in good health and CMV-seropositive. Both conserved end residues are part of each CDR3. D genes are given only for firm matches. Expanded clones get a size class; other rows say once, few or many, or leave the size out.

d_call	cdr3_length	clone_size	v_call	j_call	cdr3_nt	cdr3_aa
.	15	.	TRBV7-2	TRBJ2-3	TGTGCCAGCAGCTTAGGACGGGGAGGCACAGATACGCAGTATTTT	CASSLGRGGTDTQYF
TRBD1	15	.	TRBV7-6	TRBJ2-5	TGTGCCAGCAGCTCGACAGGGAGAATGGAAGAGACCCAGTACTTC	CASSSTGRMEETQYF
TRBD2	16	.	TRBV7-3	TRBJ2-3	TGTGCCAGCAGCCCTTCTAGCGGGGGAGGCACAGATACGCAGTATTTT	CASSPSSGGGTDTQYF
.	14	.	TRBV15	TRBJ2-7	TGTGCCACCAGCAGAAGGCTCACGGGGGACGAGCAGTACTTC	CATSRRLTGDEQYF
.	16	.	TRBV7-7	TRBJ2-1	TGTGCCAGCAGCTCTAATGGGGGGAGCTCCTACAATGAGCAGTTCTTC	CASSSNGGSSYNEQFF
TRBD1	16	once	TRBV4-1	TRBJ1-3	TGCGCCAGCAGCCAGGACAGGTCTTTCTCTGGAAACACCATATATTTT	CASSQDRSFSGNTIYF
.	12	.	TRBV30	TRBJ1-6	TGTGCTTTTGGACAGCCCAATTCACCCCTCCACTTT	CAFGQPNSPLHF
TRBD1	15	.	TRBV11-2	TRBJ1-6	TGTGCCAGCAGGTATCCGGGACAGGGGTATTCACCCCTCCACTTT	CASRYPGQGYSPLHF
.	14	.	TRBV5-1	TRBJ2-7	TGCGCCAGCAGCTTGACCTCCGACAGAGCCGAGCAGTACTTC	CASSLTSDRAEQYF
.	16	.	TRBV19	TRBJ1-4	TGTGCCAGTGCGGGATATGACAGTGGCACTAATGAAAAACTGTTTTTT	CASAGYDSGTNEKLFF
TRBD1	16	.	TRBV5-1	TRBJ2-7	TGCGCCAGCAGCAAATCATCCGGGACAGGGGCGTGGGAGCAGTACTTC	CASSKSSGTGAWEQYF
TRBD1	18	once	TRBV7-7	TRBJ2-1	TGTGCCAGCAGCCCCGGGACAGGGAAAATTTATGACTACAATGAGCAGTTCTTC	CASSPGTGKIYDYNEQFF
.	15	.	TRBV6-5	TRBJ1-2	TGTGCCAGCAGTTACGAGATACAGGGATCTGGCGGCTACACCTTC	CASSYEIQGSGGYTF
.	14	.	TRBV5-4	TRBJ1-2	TGTGCCAGCAGCTTTCGCAGGGGAAATCTGGGCTACACCTTC	CASSFRRGNLGYTF
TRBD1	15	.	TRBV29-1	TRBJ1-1	TGCAGCGTTGAAGAGGGACAGGGCCTGAACACTGAAGCTTTCTTT	CSVEEGQGLNTEAFF
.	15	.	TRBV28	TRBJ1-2	TGTGCCAGCACACCGATGGGGGAGGCTAACTATGGCTACACCTTC	CASTPMGEANYGYTF
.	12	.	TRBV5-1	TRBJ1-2	TGCGCCAGCAGTCAGGGGAACTATGGCTACACCTTC	CASSQGNYGYTF